A single T cell receptor beta chain is shown here with its context. Relative to the germline gene, one junction end is altered; a read error may explain this. This CDR3 contains 14 residues. Germline V gene sequence: CDR1 GTSNPN, CDR2 SVGIG (reference sequence). These data originate in a study of response to subunit inactivated influenza vaccine. TCRdb redid the calling of the RT-PCR reads with MiXCR, one entry per CDR3 protein. The repertoire has roughly 790,000 distinct CDR3 sequences, 21% of them found once; the top ten carry about 10%. The rearrangement joins TRBV30 to TRBJ2-2; D possibly uses TRBD1 or TRBD2 (6 bases each). This sequence originates from a man in his forties or fifties who received an inactivated influenza vaccine. The specimen comprised PBMCs from blood, sampled 5 days after vaccination. The CDR3 DNA follows: TGTGCCTGGAGCGGGGGCGCGAACACCGGGGAGCTGTCTTTT. As protein: CAWSGGANTGELSF.